Following are 24 T cell receptor beta chains from one sample sequenced in a study of blood T cell repertoires in COVID-19 (TCRdb year 2020). The library was built by means of the immunoSEQ multiplex PCR assay. TCRdb limited this immuneACCESS table to in-frame rearrangements with V and J called. A share of clones is missing; checked studies link under half to unresolved V genes, and the rest is unexplained. For this sample there are fewer than 30,000 clones; 65% to 90% appear just once. The ten largest clones take up about 25% of the sample. The specimen was peripheral blood. The receptors shown here come from a human donor in a cohort sampled during active COVID-19.

This clone was observed once. The chain joins TRBV9 to TRBJ2-5; 13 bases are a match to TRBD2. Germline CDR1 and CDR2: SGDLS and YYNGEE. The V and J ends lost 4 bases and 5 bases, in that order; junction bases with no gene match: 5. This CDR3 spans 15 amino acids. The CDR3 sequence is CASSPGLAGRETQYF. The DNA of the CDR3 is TGTGCCAGCAGCCCGGGACTAGCGGGGAGGGAGACCCAGTACTTC. The complete variable domain, with remaining parts taken from reference TRBV9 and TRBJ2-5, reads DSGVTQTPKHLITATGQRVTLRCSPRSGDLSVYWYQQSLDQGLQFLIQYYNGEERAKGNILERFSAQQFPDLHSELNLSSLELGDSALYFCASSPGLAGRETQYFGPGTRLLVL.

The rearrangement links TRBV15 to TRBJ1-4; tentatively, D is TRBD1 (5 bases). V was trimmed by 5 bases and J by 8 bases, leaving 18 bases between them. The germline V gene encodes CDR1 LNHNV and CDR2 YYDKDF (reference sequence). This CDR3 is 15 amino acids long. The CDR3 loop reads CATSGFGQQGEKLFF. CDR3 DNA: TGTGCCACCAGCGGGTTCGGGCAGCAGGGCGAAAAACTGTTTTTT.

This clone was recorded once. The chain carries TRBV7-2 and TRBJ2-7; 12 bases match TRBD2. Trimming removed 5 bases from V and 9 bases from J; junction bases left unmatched: 8. This CDR3 spans 14 amino acids. The germline V gene has CDR1 SGHTA and CDR2 FQGNSA. CDR3 DNA sequence: TGTGCCAGCAGCCTTGGACTAGCGGGGAGTCGGCAGTACTTC. Protein: CASSLGLAGSRQYF.

The V and J genes are TRBV9 and TRBJ2-3, with 7 bases aligning to TRBD1. This CDR3 is 13 amino acids long. Losses at the gene ends were 3 bases for V and 6 bases for J; bases not matched to a gene: 4. Germline CDR1 is SGDLS and CDR2 is YYNGEE. Here the CDR3 DNA reads TGTGCCAGCAGCGCGACAGGGACCGATACGCAGTATTTT. It specifies CASSATGTDTQYF. Combining the CDR3 with reference TRBV9 and TRBJ2-3 gives the whole variable domain DSGVTQTPKHLITATGQRVTLRCSPRSGDLSVYWYQQSLDQGLQFLIQYYNGEERAKGNILERFSAQQFPDLHSELNLSSLELGDSALYFCASSATGTDTQYFGPGTRLTVL.

V is TRBV30 and J is TRBJ2-2; D unresolved. Germline V CDR1 and CDR2: GTSNPN, SVGIG (reference sequence). Trimming took off 0 bases at V and 2 bases at J, with 7 bases between the two ends. The CDR3 extends over 14 amino acids. This CDR3 reads CAWSVYRNTGELFF. The DNA for the CDR3 is TGTGCCTGGAGTGTATATAGAAACACCGGGGAGCTGTTTTTT. The full variable domain, its missing parts supplied by reference TRBV30 and TRBJ2-2, is SQTIHQWPATLVQPVGSPLSLECTVEGTSNPNLYWYRQAAGRGLQLLFYSVGIGQISSEVPQNLSASRPQDRQFILSSKKLLLSDSGFYLCAWSVYRNTGELFFGEGSRLTVL.

This sequence joins TRBV29-1 and TRBJ2-7; D is unresolved. V lost 4 bases to trimming and J lost 2 bases, with 9 bases between them. This CDR3 has 12 amino acids. Germline V gene sequence: CDR1 SQVTM, CDR2 ANQGSEA. The CDR3 coding sequence is TGCAGCGTTGCGGAGTCCCCCTACGAGCAGTACTTC. Its translation is CSVAESPYEQYF.

This chain links TRBV4-2 with TRBJ1-3; possibly TRBD1 for D (5 bases). V shed 4 bases and J shed 2 bases, with 15 bases lying between them. Looked up from germline, CDR1 is LGHNA and CDR2 is YNFKEQ. The CDR3 runs to 16 residues. The CDR3 loop is CASSLERDLAGNTIYF. DNA of the CDR3: TGTGCCAGCAGCCTCGAACGGGACTTGGCTGGAAACACCATATATTTT.

V is TRBV6-5 and J is TRBJ1-4; D not resolved. Germline V lookup: CDR1 MNHEY, CDR2 SVGAGI. V lost 0 bases to trimming and J lost 11 bases, with 10 bases between them. CDR3 size: 13 residues. Written as DNA, the CDR3 is TGTGCCAGCAGTTACTCAAGCGGAGGGAAACTGTTTTTT. Translating it yields CASSYSSGGKLFF.

The chain is built from TRBV2 and TRBJ2-1, with 7 bases matching TRBD1. The CDR3 sequence is 15 residues long. Trimming cost V 2 bases and J 8 bases; bases outside gene matches: 9. Germline assignment: CDR1 SNHLY and CDR2 FYNNEI. The CDR3 DNA reads TGTGCCAGCAGTGAAATAGGGGGCGTCTATGATGAGCAGTTCTTC. This codes for CASSEIGGVYDEQFF.

The chain employs TRBV7-9 and TRBJ2-6; 14 bases line up with TRBD2. The CDR3 sequence is 19 residues long. Germline V gene data show CDR1 as SEHNR and CDR2 as FQNEAQ (reference sequence). Trimming cost V 5 bases and J 2 bases; bases outside gene matches: 8. Here the CDR3 DNA reads TGTGCCAGCAGCCCCCCCGGGACTAGCGGGGGACCTGGGGCCAACGTCCTGACTTTC. This sequence encodes CASSPPGTSGGPGANVLTF.

The chain joins TRBV4-3 to TRBJ1-4, with 7 bases fitting TRBD1. The CDR3 has 16 amino acids. The ends lost 3 bases at V and 2 bases at J; junction bases unmatched: 6. Germline CDR1 LGHNA, CDR2 YSLEER. CDR3 loop: CASSQGPTGTNEKLFF. CDR3 nucleotides: TGCGCCAGCAGCCAGGGTCCGACAGGGACTAATGAAAAACTGTTTTTT.

In this sample, this clone turned up once. The rearrangement links TRBV3-1 (or the pseudogene TRBV3-2) to TRBJ1-1; D gene ambiguous. This CDR3 is built from 14 residues. Germline loops: CDR1 LGHDT, CDR2 YNNKEL (reference sequence). Between the trimmed V and J ends, which lost 1 base and 1 base, there was a span of 7 bases. CDR3 loop: CASSQAPGNTEAFF. CDR3 DNA: TGTGCCAGCAGCCAAGCTCCAGGGAACACTGAAGCTTTCTTT.

This clone was seen only a few times. The chain carries TRBV11-2 and TRBJ1-3, with 9 bases aligning to TRBD1. The CDR3 length is 16 residues. The germline V gene encodes CDR1 SGHAT and CDR2 FQNNGV. Losses at the gene ends were 5 bases for V and 4 bases for J; bases not matched to a gene: 9. This CDR3 is CASSKGQGSWGNTIYF. In DNA, the CDR3 is TGTGCCAGCAGCAAGGGACAGGGCAGCTGGGGAAACACCATATATTTT.

The sample holds a few counts of this clone. The V call is TRBV28, the J call TRBJ1-2; D not resolved. In germline, CDR1 is MDHEN, CDR2 SYDVKM. Trimming stripped 4 bases from V and 7 bases from J, with 13 bases between. The CDR3 has 13 residues. For the CDR3, the DNA is TGTGCCAGCAGTTCCGCGCGGCGGGGTGGCTACACCTTC. Its protein product is CASSSARRGGYTF.

CDR3 in DNA: TGTGCCAGCAGTTATTCCCGAACGAGCTCCTACAATGAGCAGTTCTTC. This encodes CASSYSRTSSYNEQFF. The chain uses TRBV6-5 and TRBJ2-1; D uncertain. V lost 3 bases to trimming and J lost 0 bases, with 12 bases between them. The CDR3 spans 16 residues. Germline values: CDR1 MNHEY, CDR2 SVGAGI.

This CDR3 reads CAWFQGEWGKLFF. The CDR3 nucleotides read TGTGCCTGGTTTCAGGGGGAATGGGGGAAACTGTTTTTT. The chain recombines TRBV30 with TRBJ1-4; TRBD1 matches 7 bases. The germline V gene has CDR1 GTSNPN and CDR2 SVGIG (reference sequence). The CDR3 spans 13 residues. With 5 bases clipped from V and 11 bases from J, the junction kept 11 bases outside the gene matches.

The rearrangement joins TRBV7-3 to TRBJ2-3; D is possibly TRBD1 (6 bases). The CDR3 runs 15 residues. Germline V gene data show CDR1 as SGHTA and CDR2 as FQGTGA. The V gene lost 4 bases and the J gene lost 2 bases, with 13 bases spanning the gap. Here the CDR3 DNA reads TGTGCCAGCAGCTCCCTGGCAGGGGTCACAGATACGCAGTATTTT. Translation gives CASSSLAGVTDTQYF.

V gene TRBV12-3 or TRBV12-4 combines with J gene TRBJ2-7; 7 positions match TRBD1. The CDR3 loop spans 13 amino acids. V dropped 1 base and J dropped 3; count of bases not matched to a gene: 0. Here the CDR3 DNA reads TGTGCCAGCAGTTTAGGACAGGGCTACGAGCAGTACTTC. It is translated as CASSLGQGYEQYF.

The chain recombines TRBV11-2 with TRBJ2-5; the match to TRBD1 covers 11 bases. In germline, CDR1 is SGHAT, CDR2 FQNNGV. The CDR3 loop spans 18 amino acids. Germline trimming cut 3 bases from V and 1 base from J; bases unmatched to any gene: 10. Here the CDR3 reads CASSFGTGGIGSQETQYF. CDR3 nucleotides: TGTGCCAGCAGCTTTGGGACAGGGGGTATAGGAAGCCAAGAGACCCAGTACTTC.

This chain uses TRBV7-3 with TRBJ1-1; 8 bases map to TRBD1. CDR3 length: 13 residues. Looked up from germline, CDR1 is SGHTA and CDR2 is FQGTGA. The trim removed 4 bases at V and 4 bases at J, leaving 2 bases unmatched. CDR3 DNA sequence: TGTGCCAGCAGCTCACAGGGGGGCACTGAAGCTTTCTTT. Protein sequence: CASSSQGGTEAFF.

The CDR3 loop is CASSVDSGLPDTQYF. The CDR3 nucleotides read TGTGCCAGCAGCGTAGACAGCGGGCTCCCAGATACGCAGTATTTT. The rearrangement uses TRBV9 and TRBJ2-3; TRBD2 is a possible D gene (6 bases). V dropped 0 bases and J dropped 4 bases, with 12 bases sitting between them. The CDR3 is made up of 15 amino acids. Germline CDR1 and CDR2: SGDLS and YYNGEE.

The gene calls are TRBV6-1 and TRBJ2-5; 8 nucleotides agree with TRBD1. The CDR3 runs to 14 residues. Germline V gives CDR1 MNHNS, CDR2 SASEGT. V lost 3 bases, J lost 5 bases, and 5 bases stayed unmatched. The DNA of the CDR3 is TGTGCCAGCAGTGACCAGACAGGGGTGGAGACCCAGTACTTC. Translation gives CASSDQTGVETQYF.

The J gene is TRBJ2-5, the V gene TRBV7-6; TRBD2 aligns across 9 bases. CDR1 and CDR2 (germline): SGHVS, FNYEAQ. The CDR3 length is 13 residues. The V and J ends lost 5 bases and 5 bases, in that order; junction bases with no gene match: 3. CDR3 coding DNA: TGTGCCAGCAGCGCGGGGGGGCATGAGACCCAGTACTTC. Residues: CASSAGGHETQYF.

The chain employs TRBV30 and TRBJ1-2; TRBD1 might be the D (6 bases). CDR3 size: 13 residues. Germline V gene sequence: CDR1 GTSNPN, CDR2 SVGIG (reference sequence). Trimming took 2 bases from V and 0 from J, leaving 7 bases between them. The CDR3 DNA follows: TGTGCCTGGAGTCACAGGGCTAACTATGGCTACACCTTC. It codes for CAWSHRANYGYTF.